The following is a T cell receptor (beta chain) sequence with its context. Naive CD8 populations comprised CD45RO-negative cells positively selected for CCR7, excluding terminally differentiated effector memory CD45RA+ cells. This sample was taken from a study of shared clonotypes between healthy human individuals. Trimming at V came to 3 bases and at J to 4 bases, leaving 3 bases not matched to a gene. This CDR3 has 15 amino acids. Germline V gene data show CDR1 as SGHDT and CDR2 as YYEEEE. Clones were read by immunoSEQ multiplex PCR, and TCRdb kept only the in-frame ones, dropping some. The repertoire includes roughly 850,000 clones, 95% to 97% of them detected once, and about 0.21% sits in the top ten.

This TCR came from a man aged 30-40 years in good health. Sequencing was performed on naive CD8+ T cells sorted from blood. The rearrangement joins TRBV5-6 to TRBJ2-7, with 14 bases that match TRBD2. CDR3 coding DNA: TGTGCCAGCAGCTGGGGACTAGCGGGAGTTTACGAGCAGTACTTC. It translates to CASSWGLAGVYEQYF.